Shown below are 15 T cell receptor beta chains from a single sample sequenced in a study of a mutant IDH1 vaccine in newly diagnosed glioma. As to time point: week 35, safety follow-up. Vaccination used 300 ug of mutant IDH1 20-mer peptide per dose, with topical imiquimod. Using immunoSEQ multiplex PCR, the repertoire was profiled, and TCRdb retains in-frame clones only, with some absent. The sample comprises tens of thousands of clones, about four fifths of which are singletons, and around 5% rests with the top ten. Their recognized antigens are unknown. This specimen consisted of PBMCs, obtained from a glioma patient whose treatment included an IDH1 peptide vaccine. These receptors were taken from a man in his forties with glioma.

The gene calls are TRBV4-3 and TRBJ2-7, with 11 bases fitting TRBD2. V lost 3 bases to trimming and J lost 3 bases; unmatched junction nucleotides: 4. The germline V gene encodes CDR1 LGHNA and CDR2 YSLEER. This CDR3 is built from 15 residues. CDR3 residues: CASSQVGTSGYEQYF. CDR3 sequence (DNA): TGCGCCAGCAGCCAGGTAGGGACTAGCGGCTACGAGCAGTACTTC.

In DNA, the CDR3 is TGTGCCAGCAGTTCCTCCGGGACATTCTCCTACGAGCAGTACTTC. Its translation is CASSSSGTFSYEQYF. This chain links TRBV6-5 with TRBJ2-7; D might be TRBD1 (6 bases). This CDR3 has 15 amino acids. Germline values: CDR1 MNHEY, CDR2 SVGAGI. Trimming removed 4 bases at V and 0 bases at J, with 13 bases between.

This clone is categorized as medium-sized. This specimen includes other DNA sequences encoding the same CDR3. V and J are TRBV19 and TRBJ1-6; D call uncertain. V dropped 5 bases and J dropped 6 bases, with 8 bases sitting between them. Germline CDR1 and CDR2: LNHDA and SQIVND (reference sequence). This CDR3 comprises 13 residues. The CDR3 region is CASSQQANSPLHF. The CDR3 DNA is TGTGCCAGTAGTCAGCAGGCTAATTCACCCCTCCACTTT.

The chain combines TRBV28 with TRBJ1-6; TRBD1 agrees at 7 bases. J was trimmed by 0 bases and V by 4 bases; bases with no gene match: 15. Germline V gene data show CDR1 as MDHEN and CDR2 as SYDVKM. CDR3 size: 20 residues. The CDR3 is CASSSNPGTDKSSYNSPLHF. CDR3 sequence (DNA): TGTGCCAGCAGTTCTAACCCCGGGACAGATAAAAGCTCCTATAATTCACCCCTCCACTTT.

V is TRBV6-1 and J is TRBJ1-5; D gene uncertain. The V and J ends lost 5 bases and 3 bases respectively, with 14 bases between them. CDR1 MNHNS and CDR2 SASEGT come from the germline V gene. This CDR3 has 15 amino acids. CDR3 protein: CASSRVSKSNQPQHF. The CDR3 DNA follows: TGTGCCAGCAGTAGGGTCTCAAAGTCCAATCAGCCCCAGCATTTT.

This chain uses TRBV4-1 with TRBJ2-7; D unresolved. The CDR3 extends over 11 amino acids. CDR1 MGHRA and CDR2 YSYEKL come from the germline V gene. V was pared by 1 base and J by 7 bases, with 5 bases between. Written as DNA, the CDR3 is TGCGCCAGCAGCCAAGGGGAAGAGCAGTACTTC. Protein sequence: CASSQGEEQYF.

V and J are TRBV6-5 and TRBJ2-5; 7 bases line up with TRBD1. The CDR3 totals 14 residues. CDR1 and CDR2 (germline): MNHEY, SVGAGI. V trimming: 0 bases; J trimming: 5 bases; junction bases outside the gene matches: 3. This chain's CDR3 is CASSYSGQAETQYF. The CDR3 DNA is TGTGCCAGCAGTTACTCCGGACAGGCGGAGACCCAGTACTTC.

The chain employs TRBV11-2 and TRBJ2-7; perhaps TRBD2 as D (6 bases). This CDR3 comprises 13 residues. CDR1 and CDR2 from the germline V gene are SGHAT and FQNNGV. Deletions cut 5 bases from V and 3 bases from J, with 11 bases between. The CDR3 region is CASSTLSGYEQYF. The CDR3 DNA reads TGTGCCAGCAGCACCCTTAGCGGCTACGAGCAGTACTTC.

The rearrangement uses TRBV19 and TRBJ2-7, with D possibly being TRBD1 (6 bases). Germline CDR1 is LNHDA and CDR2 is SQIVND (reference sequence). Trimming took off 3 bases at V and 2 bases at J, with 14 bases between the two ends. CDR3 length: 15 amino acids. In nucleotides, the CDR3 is TGTGCCAGTAGTATGGGGCAGGGGAGAACCTACGAGCAGTACTTC. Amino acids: CASSMGQGRTYEQYF.

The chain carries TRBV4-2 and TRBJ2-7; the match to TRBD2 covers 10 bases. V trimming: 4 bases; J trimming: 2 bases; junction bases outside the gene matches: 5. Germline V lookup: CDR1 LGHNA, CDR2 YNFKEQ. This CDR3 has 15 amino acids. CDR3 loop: CASSPKRGGTYEQYF. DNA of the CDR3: TGTGCCAGCAGCCCTAAGCGGGGGGGTACCTACGAGCAGTACTTC.

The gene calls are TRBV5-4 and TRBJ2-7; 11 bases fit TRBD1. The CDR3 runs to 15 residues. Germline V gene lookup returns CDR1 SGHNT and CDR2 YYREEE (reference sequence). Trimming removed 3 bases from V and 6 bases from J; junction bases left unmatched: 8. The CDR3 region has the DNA TGTGCCAGCAGCTCGGACAGGGGGCATCCTGGCGAGCAGTACTTC. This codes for CASSSDRGHPGEQYF.

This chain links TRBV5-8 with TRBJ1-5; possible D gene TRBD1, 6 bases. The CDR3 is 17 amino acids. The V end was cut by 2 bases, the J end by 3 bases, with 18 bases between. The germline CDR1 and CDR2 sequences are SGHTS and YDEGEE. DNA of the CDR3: TGTGCCAGCAGCTTCCCATTTTCAGGGGATCCCAATCAGCCCCAGCATTTT. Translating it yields CASSFPFSGDPNQPQHF.

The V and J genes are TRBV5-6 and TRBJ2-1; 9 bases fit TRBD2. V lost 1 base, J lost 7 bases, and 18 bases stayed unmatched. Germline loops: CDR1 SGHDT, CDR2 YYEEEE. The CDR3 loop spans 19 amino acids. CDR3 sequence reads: CASSLLLSTSGPEPNEQFF. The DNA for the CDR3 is TGTGCCAGCAGCTTGTTACTTTCGACTAGCGGCCCCGAGCCGAATGAGCAGTTCTTC. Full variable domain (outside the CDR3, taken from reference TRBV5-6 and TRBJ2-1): DAGVTQSPTHLIKTRGQQVTLRCSPKSGHDTVSWYQQALGQGPQFIFQYYEEEERQRGNFPDRFSGHQFPNYSSELNVNALLLGDSALYLCASSLLLSTSGPEPNEQFFGPGTRLTVL.

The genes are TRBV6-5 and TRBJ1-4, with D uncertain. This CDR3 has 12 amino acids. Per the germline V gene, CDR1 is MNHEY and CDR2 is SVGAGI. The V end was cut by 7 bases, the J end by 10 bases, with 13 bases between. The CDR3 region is CASMHLLAKLFF. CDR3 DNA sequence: TGTGCCAGCATGCACCTTTTGGCAAAACTGTTTTTT.

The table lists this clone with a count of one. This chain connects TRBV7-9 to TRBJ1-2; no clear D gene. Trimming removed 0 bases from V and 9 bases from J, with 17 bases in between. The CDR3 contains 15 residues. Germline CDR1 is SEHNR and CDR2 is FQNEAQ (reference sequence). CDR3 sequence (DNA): TGTGCCAGCAGCTTAGCGGCGGCCGCCGTGAAACGCTACACCTTC. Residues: CASSLAAAAVKRYTF.